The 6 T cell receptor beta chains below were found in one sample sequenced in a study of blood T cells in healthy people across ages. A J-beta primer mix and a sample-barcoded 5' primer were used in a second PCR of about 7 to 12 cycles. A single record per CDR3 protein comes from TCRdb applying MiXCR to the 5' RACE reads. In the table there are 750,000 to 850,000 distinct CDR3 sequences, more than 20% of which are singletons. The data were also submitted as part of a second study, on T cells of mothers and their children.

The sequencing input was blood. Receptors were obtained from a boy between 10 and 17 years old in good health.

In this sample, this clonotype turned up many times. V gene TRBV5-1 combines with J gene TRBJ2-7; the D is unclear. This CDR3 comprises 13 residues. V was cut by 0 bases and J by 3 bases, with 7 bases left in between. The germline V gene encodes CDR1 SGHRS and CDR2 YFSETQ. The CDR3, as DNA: TGCGCCAGCAGCTTGGATGGGGACTACGAGCAGTACTTC. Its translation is CASSLDGDYEQYF.

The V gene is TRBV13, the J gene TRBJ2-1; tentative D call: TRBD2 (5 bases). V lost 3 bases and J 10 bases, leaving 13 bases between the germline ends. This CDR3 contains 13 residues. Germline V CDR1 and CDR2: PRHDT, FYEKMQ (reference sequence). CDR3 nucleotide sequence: TGTGCCAGCAGCTTCGGACGGGGTGGGGAGCAGTTCTTC. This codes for CASSFGRGGEQFF.

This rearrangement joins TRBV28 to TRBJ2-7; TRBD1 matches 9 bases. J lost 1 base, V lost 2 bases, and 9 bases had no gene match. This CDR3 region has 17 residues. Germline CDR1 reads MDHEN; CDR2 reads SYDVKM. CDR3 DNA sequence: TGTGCCAGCAGTTTAGGGACCGGGACAGGGACATCCTACGAGCAGTACTTC. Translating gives CASSLGTGTGTSYEQYF.

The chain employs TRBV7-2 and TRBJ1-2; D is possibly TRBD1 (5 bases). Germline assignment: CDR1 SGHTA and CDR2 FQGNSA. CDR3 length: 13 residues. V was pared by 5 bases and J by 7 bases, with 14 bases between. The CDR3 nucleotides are TGTGCCAGCAGCGTGACAGTTCGGGTTGGCTACACCTTC. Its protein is CASSVTVRVGYTF.

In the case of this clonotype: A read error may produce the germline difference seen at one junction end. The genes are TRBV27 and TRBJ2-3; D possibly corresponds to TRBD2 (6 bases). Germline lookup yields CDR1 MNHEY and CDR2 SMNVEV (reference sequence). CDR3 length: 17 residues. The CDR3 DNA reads TGTACCAGCAGTTCCCCGGGGGACGGGGTGTGGACAGATACGCAGTATTTT. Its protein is CTSSSPGDGVWTDTQYF.

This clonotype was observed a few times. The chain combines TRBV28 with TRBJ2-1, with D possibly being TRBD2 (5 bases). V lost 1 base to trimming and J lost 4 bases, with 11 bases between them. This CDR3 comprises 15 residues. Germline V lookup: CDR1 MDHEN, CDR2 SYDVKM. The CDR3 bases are TGTGCCAGCAGTTTATTAGGAGGCGAATACAATGAGCAGTTCTTC. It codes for CASSLLGGEYNEQFF.